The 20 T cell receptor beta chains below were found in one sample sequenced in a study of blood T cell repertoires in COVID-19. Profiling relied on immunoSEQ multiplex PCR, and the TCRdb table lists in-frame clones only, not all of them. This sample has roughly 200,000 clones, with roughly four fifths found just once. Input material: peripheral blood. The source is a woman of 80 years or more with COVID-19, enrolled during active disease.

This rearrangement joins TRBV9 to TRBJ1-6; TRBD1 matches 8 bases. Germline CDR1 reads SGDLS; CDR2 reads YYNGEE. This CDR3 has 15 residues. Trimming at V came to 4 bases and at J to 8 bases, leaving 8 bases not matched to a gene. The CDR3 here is CASSPGQGKDSPLHF. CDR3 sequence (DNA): TGTGCCAGCAGCCCAGGACAGGGAAAGGATTCACCCCTCCACTTT.

This CDR3 reads CASSETRGELFF. CDR3 DNA: TGTGCCAGCAGTGAAACACGCGGGGAGCTGTTTTTT. This chain links TRBV2 with TRBJ2-2; D unclear. Germline loops: CDR1 SNHLY, CDR2 FYNNEI. Trimming removed 2 bases at V and 7 bases at J, with 5 bases between. The CDR3 covers 12 residues.

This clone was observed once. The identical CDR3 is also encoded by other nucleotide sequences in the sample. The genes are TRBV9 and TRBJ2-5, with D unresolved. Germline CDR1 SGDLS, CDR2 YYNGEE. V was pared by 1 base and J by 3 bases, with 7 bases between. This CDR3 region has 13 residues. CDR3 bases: TGTGCCAGCAGCGTAAGTCCAGAAGAGACCCAGTACTTC. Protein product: CASSVSPEETQYF.

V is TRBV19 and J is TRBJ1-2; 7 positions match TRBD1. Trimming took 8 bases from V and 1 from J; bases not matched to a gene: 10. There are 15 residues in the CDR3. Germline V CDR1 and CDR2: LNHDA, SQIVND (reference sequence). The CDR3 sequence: CASPRTGRFNYGYTF. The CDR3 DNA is TGTGCCAGTCCAAGGACAGGTCGTTTTAACTATGGCTACACCTTC.

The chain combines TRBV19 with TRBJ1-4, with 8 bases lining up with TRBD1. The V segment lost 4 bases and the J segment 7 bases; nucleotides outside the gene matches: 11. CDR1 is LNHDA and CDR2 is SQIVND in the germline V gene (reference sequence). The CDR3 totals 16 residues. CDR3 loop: CASSTGQVVRGEKLFF. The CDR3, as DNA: TGTGCCAGTAGTACGGGACAGGTGGTCCGAGGTGAAAAACTGTTTTTT.

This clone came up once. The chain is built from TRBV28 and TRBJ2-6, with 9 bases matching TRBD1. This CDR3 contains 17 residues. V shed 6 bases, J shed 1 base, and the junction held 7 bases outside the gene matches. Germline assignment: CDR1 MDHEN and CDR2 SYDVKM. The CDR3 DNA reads TGTGCCAGCAGCAGGACAGGGGACCGGTCTGGGGCCAACGTCCTGACTTTC. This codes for CASSRTGDRSGANVLTF.

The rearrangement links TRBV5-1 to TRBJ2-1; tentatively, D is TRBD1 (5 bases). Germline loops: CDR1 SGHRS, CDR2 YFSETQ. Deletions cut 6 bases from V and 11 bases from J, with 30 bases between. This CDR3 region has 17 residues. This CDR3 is CASTRAGTGRPGDKQFF. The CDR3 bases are TGCGCCAGCACCCGGGCAGGAACAGGCCGACCTGGGGATAAGCAGTTCTTC.

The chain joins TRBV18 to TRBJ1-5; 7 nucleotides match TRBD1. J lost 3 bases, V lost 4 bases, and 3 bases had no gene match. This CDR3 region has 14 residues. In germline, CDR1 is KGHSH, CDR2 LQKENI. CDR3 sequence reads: CASSLDRVNQPQHF. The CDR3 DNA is TGTGCCAGCTCACTTGACAGGGTCAATCAGCCCCAGCATTTT. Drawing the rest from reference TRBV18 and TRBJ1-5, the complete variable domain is NAGVMQNPRHLVRRRGQEARLRCSPMKGHSHVYWYRQLPEEGLKFMVYLQKENIIDESGMPKERFSAEFPKEGPSILRIQQVVRGDSAAYFCASSLDRVNQPQHFGDGTRLSIL.

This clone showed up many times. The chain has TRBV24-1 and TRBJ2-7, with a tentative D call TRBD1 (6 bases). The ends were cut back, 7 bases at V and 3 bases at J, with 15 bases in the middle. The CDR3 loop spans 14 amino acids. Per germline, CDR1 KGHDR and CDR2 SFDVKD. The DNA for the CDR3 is TGTGCCACCAGCCCTGGGGGCCCTTTCTACGAGCAGTACTTC. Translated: CATSPGGPFYEQYF.

This chain's CDR3 is CASSLRDRANYGYTF. CDR3 nucleotide sequence: TGTGCCAGCTCTCTCCGGGACAGAGCTAACTATGGCTACACCTTC. The chain links TRBV18 to TRBJ1-2; TRBD1 aligns across 7 bases. V was pared by 6 bases and J by 0 bases, with 7 bases of the junction left unmatched. The germline V gene has CDR1 KGHSH and CDR2 LQKENI. The CDR3 consists of 15 residues. The full variable domain, in which reference TRBV18 and TRBJ1-2 provide the parts outside the CDR3, is NAGVMQNPRHLVRRRGQEARLRCSPMKGHSHVYWYRQLPEEGLKFMVYLQKENIIDESGMPKERFSAEFPKEGPSILRIQQVVRGDSAAYFCASSLRDRANYGYTFGSGTRLTVV.

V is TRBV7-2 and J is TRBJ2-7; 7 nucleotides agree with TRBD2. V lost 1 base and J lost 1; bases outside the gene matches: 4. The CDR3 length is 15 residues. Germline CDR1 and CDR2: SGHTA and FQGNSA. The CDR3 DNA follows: TGTGCCAGCAGCTTAGTAGCGGGCGTTTCCTACGAGCAGTACTTC. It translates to CASSLVAGVSYEQYF. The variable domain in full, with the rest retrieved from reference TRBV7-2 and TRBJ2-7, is GAGVSQSPSNKVTEKGKDVELRCDPISGHTALYWYRQSLGQGLEFLIYFQGNSAPDKSGLPSDRFSAERTGGSVSTLTIQRTQQEDSAVYLCASSLVAGVSYEQYFGPGTRLTVT.

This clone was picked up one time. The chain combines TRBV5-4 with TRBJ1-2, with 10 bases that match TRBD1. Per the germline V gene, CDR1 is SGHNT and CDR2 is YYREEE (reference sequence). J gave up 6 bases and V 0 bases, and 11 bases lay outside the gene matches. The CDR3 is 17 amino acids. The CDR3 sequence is CASSLDYAWTGGDGYTF. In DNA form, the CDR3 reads TGTGCCAGCAGCTTGGACTACGCCTGGACAGGGGGGGATGGCTACACCTTC.

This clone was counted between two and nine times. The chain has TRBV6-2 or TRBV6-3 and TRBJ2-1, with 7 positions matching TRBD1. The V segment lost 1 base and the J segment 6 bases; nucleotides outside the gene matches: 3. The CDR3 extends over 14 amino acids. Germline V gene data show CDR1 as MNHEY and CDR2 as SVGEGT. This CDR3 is CASSYFGTVNEQFF. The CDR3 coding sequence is TGTGCCAGCAGTTACTTCGGGACAGTCAATGAGCAGTTCTTC.

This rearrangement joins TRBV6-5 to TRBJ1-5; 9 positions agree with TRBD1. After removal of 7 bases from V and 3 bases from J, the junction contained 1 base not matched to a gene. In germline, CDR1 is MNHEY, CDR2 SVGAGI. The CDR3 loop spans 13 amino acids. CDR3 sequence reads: CASNRGPNQPQHF. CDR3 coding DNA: TGTGCCAGCAACAGGGGGCCCAATCAGCCCCAGCATTTT.

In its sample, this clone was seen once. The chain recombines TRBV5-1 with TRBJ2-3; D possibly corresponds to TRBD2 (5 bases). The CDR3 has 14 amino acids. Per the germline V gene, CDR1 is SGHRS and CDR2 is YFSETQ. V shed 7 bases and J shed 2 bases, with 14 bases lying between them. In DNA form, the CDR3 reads TGCGCCAGCGCCTCCGGAGGTCCCACAGATACGCAGTATTTT. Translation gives CASASGGPTDTQYF.

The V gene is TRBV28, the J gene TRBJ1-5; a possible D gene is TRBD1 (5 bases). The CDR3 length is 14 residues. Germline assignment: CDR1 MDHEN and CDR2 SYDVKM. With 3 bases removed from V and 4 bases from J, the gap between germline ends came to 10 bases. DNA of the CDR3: TGTGCCAGCAGTTTTGGGGCAGCAAATCAGCCCCAGCATTTT. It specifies CASSFGAANQPQHF.

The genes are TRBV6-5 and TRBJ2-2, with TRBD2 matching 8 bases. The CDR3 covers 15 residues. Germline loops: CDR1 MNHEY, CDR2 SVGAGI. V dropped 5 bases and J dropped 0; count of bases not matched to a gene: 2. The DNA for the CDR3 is TGTGCCAGCAGTCGAGCGGGGGCGAACACCGGGGAGCTGTTTTTT. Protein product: CASSRAGANTGELFF.

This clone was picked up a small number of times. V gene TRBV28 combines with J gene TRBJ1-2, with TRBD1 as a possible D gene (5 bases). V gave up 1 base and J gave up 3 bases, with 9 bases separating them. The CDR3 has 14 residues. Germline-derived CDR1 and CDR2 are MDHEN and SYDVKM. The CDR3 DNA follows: TGTGCCAGCAGTTTATTTGGGGGGGACTATGGCTACACCTTC. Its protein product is CASSLFGGDYGYTF.

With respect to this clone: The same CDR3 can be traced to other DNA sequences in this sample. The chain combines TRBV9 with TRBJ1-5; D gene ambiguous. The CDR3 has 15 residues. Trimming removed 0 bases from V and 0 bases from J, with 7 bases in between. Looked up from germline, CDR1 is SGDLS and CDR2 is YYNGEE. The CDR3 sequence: CASSVDGYSNQPQHF. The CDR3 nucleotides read TGTGCCAGCAGCGTAGACGGGTATAGCAATCAGCCCCAGCATTTT.

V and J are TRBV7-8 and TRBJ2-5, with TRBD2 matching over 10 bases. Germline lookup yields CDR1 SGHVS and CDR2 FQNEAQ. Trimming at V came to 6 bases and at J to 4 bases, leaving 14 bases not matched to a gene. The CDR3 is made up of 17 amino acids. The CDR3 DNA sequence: TGTGCCAGCAGACAAGGAGGCAGCGGGAGGGTTCTAGAGACCCAGTACTTC. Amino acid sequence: CASRQGGSGRVLETQYF.